What follows is one T cell receptor (beta chain) and its context. Antigen specificity is unknown. This sample stems from a study of cytomegalovirus exposure and HLA in healthy donors. Whole-study context: When 350 to 500 donors were genotyped, 80% to 90% of them were found to fall in the Caucasian-associated ancestry cluster. Findings of the study overall: It was assumed in the presence/absence analyses that sequencing depth was roughly uniform across donors. Later analysis associated a missense DCLRE1C variant with TCR beta V- and J-gene trimming. Some 16,000 TCR beta sequences were associated with HLA alleles at 0.05 false discovery rate in a later analysis.

V lost 6 bases, J lost 4 bases, and 14 bases lay in between. Looked up from germline, CDR1 is SGHTA and CDR2 is FQGTGA. The CDR3 length is 14 residues. Researchers ran the PCR with 60 Vbeta and 13 Jbeta primers. The protocol was immunoSEQ multiplex PCR, while the TCRdb copy is restricted to in-frame clones and leaves out a portion. The repertoire holds approximately 50,000 clones, around 80% seen once, with more than 6.5% in the top ten. This TCR was recovered from a man between 25 and 39 years old in good health and CMV-seropositive. Sequenced: PBMCs. J is TRBJ2-3 and V is TRBV7-3, with D possibly being TRBD2 (7 bases). The CDR3 coding sequence is TGTGCCAGCAGTTTAGGGGGGGTTGCAGATACGCAGTATTTT. Translation: CASSLGGVADTQYF.